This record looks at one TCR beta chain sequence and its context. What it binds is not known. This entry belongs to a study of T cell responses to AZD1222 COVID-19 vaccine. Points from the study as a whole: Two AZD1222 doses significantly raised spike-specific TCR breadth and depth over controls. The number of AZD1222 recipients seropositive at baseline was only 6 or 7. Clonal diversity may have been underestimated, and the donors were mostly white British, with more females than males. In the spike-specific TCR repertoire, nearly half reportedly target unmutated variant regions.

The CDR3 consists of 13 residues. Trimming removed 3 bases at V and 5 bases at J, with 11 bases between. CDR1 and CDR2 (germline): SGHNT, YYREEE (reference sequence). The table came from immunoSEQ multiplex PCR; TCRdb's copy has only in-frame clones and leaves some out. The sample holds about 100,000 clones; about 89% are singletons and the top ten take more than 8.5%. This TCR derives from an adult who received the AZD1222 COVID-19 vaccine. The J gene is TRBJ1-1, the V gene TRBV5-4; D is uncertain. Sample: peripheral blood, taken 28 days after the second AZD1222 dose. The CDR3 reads CASSSERRTEAFF. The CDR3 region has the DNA TGTGCCAGCAGCTCCGAAAGAAGGACTGAAGCTTTCTTT.